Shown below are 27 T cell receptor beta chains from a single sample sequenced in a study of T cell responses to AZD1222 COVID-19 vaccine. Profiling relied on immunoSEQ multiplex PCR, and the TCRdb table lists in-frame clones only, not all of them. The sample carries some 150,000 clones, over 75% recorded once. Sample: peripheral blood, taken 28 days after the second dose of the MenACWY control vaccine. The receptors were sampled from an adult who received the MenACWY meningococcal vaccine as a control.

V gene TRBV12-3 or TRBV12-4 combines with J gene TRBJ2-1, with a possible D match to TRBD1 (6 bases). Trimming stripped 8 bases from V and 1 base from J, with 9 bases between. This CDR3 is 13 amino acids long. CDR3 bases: TGTGCCAGCGGGGGCATATCCTACAATGAGCAGTTCTTC. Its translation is CASGGISYNEQFF.

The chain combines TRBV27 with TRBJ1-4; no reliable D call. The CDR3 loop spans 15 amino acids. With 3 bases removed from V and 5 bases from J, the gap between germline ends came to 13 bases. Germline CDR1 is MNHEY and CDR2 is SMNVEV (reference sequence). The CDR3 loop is CASSFTDGRNEKLFF. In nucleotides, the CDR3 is TGTGCCAGCAGTTTTACGGACGGACGAAATGAAAAACTGTTTTTT.

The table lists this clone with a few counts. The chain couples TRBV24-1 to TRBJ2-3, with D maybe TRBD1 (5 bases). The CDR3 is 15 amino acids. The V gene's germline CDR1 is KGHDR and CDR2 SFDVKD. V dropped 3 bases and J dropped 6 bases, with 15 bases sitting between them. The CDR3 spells CATSDTRTSGDTQYF. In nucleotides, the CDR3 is TGTGCCACCAGTGATACCCGGACCTCAGGGGATACGCAGTATTTT.

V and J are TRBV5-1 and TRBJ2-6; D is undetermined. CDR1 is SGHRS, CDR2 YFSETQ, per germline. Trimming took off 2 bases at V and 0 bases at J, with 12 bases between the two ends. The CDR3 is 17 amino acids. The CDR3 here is CASSLVTASSGANVLTF. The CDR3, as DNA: TGCGCCAGCAGCTTAGTTACAGCAAGCTCTGGGGCCAACGTCCTGACTTTC.

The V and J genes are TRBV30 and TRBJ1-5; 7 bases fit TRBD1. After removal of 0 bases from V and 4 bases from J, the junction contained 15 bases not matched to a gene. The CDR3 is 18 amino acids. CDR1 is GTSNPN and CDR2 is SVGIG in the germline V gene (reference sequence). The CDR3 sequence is CAWSVSKWGQPWNQPQHF. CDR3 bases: TGTGCCTGGAGTGTATCAAAGTGGGGACAGCCCTGGAATCAGCCCCAGCATTTT.

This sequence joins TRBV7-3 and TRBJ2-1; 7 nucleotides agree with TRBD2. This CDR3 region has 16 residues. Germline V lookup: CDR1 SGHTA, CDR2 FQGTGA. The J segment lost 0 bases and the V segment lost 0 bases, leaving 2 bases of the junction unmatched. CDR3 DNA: TGTGCCAGCAGCTTAACGGGCGGGAGCTCCTACAATGAGCAGTTCTTC. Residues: CASSLTGGSSYNEQFF.

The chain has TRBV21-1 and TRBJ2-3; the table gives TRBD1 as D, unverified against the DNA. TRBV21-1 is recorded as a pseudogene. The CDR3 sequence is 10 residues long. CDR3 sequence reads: CASSYMAQYF. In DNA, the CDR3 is TGTGCCAGCAGCTACATGGCGCAGTATTTT.

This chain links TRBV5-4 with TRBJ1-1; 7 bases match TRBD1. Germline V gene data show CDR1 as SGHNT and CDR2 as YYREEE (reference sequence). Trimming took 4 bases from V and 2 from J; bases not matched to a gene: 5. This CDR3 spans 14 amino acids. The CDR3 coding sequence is TGTGCCAGCAGCCCCGGGACAGCCAACACTGAAGCTTTCTTT. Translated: CASSPGTANTEAFF.

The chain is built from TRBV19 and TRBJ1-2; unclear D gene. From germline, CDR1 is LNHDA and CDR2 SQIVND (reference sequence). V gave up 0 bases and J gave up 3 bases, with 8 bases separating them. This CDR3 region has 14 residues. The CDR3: CASSIDAIDYGYTF. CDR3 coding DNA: TGTGCCAGTAGTATAGATGCGATCGACTATGGCTACACCTTC.

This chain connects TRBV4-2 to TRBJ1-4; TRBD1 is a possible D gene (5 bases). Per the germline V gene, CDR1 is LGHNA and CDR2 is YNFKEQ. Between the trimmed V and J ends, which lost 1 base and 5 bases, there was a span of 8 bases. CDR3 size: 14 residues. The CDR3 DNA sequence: TGTGCCAGCAGCCAAGCGGAGGGGAATGAAAAACTGTTTTTT. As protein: CASSQAEGNEKLFF.

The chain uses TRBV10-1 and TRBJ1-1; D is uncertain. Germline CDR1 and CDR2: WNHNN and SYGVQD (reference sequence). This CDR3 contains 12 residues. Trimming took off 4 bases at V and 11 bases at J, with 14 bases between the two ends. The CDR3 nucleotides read TGCGCCAGCAGTGGAGTAGAGGCGTCGGCTTTCTTT. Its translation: CASSGVEASAFF.

The CDR3 DNA reads as TGTGCCAGCTCACCCATTCCGGGGGCGAACACCGGGGAGCTGTTTTTT. This codes for CASSPIPGANTGELFF. V is TRBV18 and J is TRBJ2-2, with D perhaps TRBD2 (6 bases). Looked up from germline, CDR1 is KGHSH and CDR2 is LQKENI. The CDR3 runs to 16 residues. Trimming stripped 3 bases from V and 0 bases from J, with 11 bases between.

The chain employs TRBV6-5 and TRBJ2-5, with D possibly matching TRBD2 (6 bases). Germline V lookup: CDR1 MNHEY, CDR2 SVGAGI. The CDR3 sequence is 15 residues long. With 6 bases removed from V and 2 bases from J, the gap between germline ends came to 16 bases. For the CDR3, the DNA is TGTGCCAGCAGGTCCTACCGGGACTTGCAAGAGACCCAGTACTTC. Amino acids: CASRSYRDLQETQYF.

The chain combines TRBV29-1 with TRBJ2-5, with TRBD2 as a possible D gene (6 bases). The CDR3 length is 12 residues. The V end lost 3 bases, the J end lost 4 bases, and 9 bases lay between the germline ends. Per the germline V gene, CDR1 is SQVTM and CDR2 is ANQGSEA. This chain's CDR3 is CSVDRGGETQYF. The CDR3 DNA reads TGCAGCGTTGATAGGGGAGGAGAGACCCAGTACTTC.

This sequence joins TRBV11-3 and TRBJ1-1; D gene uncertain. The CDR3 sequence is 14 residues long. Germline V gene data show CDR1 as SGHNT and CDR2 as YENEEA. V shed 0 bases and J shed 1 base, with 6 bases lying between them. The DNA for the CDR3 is TGTGCCAGCAGCTTAGAAGGCGAGAACACTGAAGCTTTCTTT. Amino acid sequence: CASSLEGENTEAFF.

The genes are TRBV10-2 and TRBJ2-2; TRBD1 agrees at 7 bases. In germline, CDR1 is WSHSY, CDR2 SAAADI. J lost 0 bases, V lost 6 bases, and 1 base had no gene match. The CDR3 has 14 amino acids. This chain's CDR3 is CASRGTANTGELFF. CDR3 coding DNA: TGCGCCAGCAGAGGGACAGCGAACACCGGGGAGCTGTTTTTT.

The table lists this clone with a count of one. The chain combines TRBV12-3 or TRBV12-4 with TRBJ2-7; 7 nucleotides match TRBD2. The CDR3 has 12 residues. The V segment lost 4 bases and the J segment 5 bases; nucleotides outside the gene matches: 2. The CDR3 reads CASSWGGNEQYF. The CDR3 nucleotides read TGTGCCAGCAGTTGGGGAGGGAACGAGCAGTACTTC.

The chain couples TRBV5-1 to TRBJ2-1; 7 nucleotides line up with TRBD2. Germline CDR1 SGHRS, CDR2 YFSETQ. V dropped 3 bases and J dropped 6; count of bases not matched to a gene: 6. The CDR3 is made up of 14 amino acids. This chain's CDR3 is CASSSSSGFNEQFF. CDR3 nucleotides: TGCGCCAGCAGCTCATCTAGCGGATTCAATGAGCAGTTCTTC.

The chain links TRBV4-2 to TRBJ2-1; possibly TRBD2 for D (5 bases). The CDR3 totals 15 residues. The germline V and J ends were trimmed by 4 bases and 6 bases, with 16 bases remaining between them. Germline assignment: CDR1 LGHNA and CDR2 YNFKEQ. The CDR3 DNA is TGTGCCAGCAGCCTCTCAGGCCGGAGGTTCAATGAGCAGTTCTTC. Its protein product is CASSLSGRRFNEQFF.

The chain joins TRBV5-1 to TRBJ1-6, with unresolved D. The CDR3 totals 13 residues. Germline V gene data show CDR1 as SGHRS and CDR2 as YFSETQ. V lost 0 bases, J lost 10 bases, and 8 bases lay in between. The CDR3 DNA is TGCGCCAGCAGCTTGGACAGTCCGTCACCCCTCCACTTT. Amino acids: CASSLDSPSPLHF.

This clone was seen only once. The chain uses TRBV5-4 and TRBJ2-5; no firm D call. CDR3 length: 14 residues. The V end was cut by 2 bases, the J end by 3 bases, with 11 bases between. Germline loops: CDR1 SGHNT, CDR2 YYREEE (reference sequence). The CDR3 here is CASSFGILKETQYF. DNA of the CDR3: TGTGCCAGCAGCTTTGGCATTTTGAAAGAGACCCAGTACTTC.

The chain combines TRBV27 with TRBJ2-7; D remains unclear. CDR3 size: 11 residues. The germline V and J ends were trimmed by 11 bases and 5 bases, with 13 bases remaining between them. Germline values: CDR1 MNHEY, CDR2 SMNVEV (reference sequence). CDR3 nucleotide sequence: TGTGCCGGCCAAACCCGGGACGAGCAGTACGTC. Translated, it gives CAGQTRDEQYV.

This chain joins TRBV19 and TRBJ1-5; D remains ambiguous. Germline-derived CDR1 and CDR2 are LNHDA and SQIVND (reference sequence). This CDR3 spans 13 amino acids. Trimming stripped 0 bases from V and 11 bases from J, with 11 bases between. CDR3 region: CASSIDNPGTQHF. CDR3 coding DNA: TGTGCCAGTAGTATAGATAACCCCGGGACCCAGCATTTT.

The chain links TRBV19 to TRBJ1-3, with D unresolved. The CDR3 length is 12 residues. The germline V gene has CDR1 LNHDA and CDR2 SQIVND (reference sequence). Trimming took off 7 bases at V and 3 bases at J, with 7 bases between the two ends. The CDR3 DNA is TGTGCCAGTACCCTGGTTGGAAACACCATATATTTT. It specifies CASTLVGNTIYF. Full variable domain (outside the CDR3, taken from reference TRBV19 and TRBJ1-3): DGGITQSPKYLFRKEGQNVTLSCEQNLNHDAMYWYRQDPGQGLRLIYYSQIVNDFQKGDIAEGYSVSREKKESFPLTVTSAQKNPTAFYLCASTLVGNTIYFGEGSWLTVV.

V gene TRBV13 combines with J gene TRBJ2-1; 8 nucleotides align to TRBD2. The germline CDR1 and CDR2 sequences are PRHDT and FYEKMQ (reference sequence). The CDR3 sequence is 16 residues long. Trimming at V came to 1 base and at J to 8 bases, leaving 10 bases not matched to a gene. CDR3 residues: CASSLELAAFYHEQFF. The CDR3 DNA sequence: TGTGCCAGCAGCTTAGAACTAGCGGCCTTTTACCATGAGCAGTTCTTC.

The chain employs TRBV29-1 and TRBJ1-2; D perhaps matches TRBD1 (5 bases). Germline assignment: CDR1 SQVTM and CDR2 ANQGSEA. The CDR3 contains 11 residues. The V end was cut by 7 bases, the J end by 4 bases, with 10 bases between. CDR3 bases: TGCAGCGCCGACAGCTTCTATGGCTACACCTTC. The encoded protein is CSADSFYGYTF.

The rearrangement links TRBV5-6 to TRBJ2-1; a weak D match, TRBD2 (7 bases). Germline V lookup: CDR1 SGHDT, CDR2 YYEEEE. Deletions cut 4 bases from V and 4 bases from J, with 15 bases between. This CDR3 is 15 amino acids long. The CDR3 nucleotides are TGTGCCAGCAGCCAGGGGCTAGCGGATTACAATGAGCAGTTCTTC. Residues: CASSQGLADYNEQFF.